The T cell receptor (beta chain) under discussion was sequenced for a study of T cell responses to AZD1222 COVID-19 vaccine (dated by TCRdb to about 2021). In terms of the full investigation: A total of about 250 trial participants underwent TCR sequencing, of whom about 200 had received two doses of AZD1222 and roughly 26 had received two doses of the MenACWY control vaccine. Trial participants were enrolled into age subgroups of 18-55, 56-69 and 70-plus years, which contained around 140, 26 and 57 TCR-sequenced participants, respectively.

V is cut by 3 bases and J by 5 bases, and the space between the germline ends is 14 bases. From cysteine to phenylalanine, the CDR3 is 15 amino acids long. The entry retains the CDR3 DNA only, 45 bases that are in frame from base 1. CDR1 is given as KGHSY and CDR2 as FQNENV, both from the germline V gene. General study outcomes and caveats: After two AZD1222 doses, both the breadth and the depth of spike-specific TCRs were significantly higher than at day 0 and than in MenACWY recipients. The vaccine-associated CD4 TCRs covered the entire spike protein, and the dominant responses fell in regions 160-218 and 743-854. Nearly half of unique spike-specific TCRs reportedly recognized epitopes outside regions mutated in the B.1.351 and B.1.1.7 variants. In the small 56-69-year group, the increase in depth fell short of significance, most likely because of low power. Because no samples from the day 14 peak response were available, repertoires could be characterized only after the peak T cell response. Only five or six AZD1222 recipients were SARS-CoV-2 seropositive at baseline, limiting conclusions about previously exposed vaccinees. Most participants were white British and females outnumbered males, and the authors suggested that clonal diversity may have been underestimated.

This clone was detected only once. The specificity of this receptor is unknown. No much larger clone exists at a distance of one base, and base qualities are not known. The label giving this sample's time point can be read as: baseline before first vaccination. The intended sense of this specimen's treatment or condition label: meningococcal conjugate vaccine given as trial control. Samples from vaccinated people were obtained from the UK trials COV001 and COV002, which included a single-blind randomized controlled phase 2/3 trial of AZD1222 (ChAdOx1 nCoV-19) in healthy adults. For TCRbeta chain sequencing, PBMC samples from trial participants were taken at day 0 and at day 28 after the second dose. The CDR3 regions of human TCRbeta chains were analyzed by immunosequencing. As for the original processing: TCRs in the repertoires were matched against a reference library of SARS-CoV-2-specific TCRs that had been generated with the MIRA antigen-specificity platform. Breadth was defined as the fraction of unique TCRs that were SARS-CoV-2-associated, and depth was defined as the fraction of total T cells that were SARS-CoV-2-associated. Each spike-specific TCR was assigned to its reactive spike region and to a CD4 or CD8 class using the MIRA data. Log10-transformed breadth and depth values were compared by one-way ANOVA with Sidak's multiple comparisons tests. As stored in TCRdb, this immuneACCESS dataset retains in-frame rearrangements with V and J assigned. A fraction of the clones does not appear; measured against another copy, unresolved V genes explain less than half of the discrepancy, and the remainder lacks a known reason. Clone size and the V and J calls come from that table; the DNA yielded D and trimming. In all, the sample holds approximately 160,000 clones, and about 87% of those were seen once. The ten most abundant clones make up approximately 3.6% of the sample.

Recombination linked TRBV16 to TRBJ1-5; TRBD1 is a weak D gene call, 6 bases matching. Sequences were derived from peripheral blood, sampled on day 0 of MenACWY control vaccination. The TCR comes from an adult in good health. The DNA sequence reads TGTGCCAGCAGCCAGCTAGGGGGTCAGGATCAGCCCCAGCATTTT. It encodes CASSQLGGQDQPQHF.